The clone carrying this T cell receptor (beta chain) was observed many times. No antigen is known for it. Germline CDR1 is LNHDA and CDR2 is SQIVND (reference sequence). There are 13 residues in the CDR3. The V and J ends lost 3 bases and 6 bases respectively, with 12 bases between them. TCRdb re-derived calls from the reads in MiXCR, one entry per CDR3 protein. The table has around 130,000 distinct CDR3 sequences, roughly 9% seen once. This entry comes from a study of T cell repertoires in cytomegalovirus infection. Study information: Public TCR beta signatures were indicative of both CMV infection and a matching HLA type.

Study observations and caveats: HLA-C-restricted CMV-specific TCR beta clonotypes prevailed in the ex vivo response. Cumulative public TCR beta family frequency identified carriers of CMV plus the relevant HLA.

Sequencing input: PBMCs. This receptor was taken from a human donor in good health (CMV status not recorded). Some clones in this sample may be carry-over from other donors' samples. This chain joins TRBV19 and TRBJ2-7; D unresolved. The CDR3 nucleotides are TGTGCCAGTAGTATTCGTCATTCAGGCGAGCAGTACTTC. Protein: CASSIRHSGEQYF. Together with reference TRBV19 and TRBJ2-7, the CDR3 gives the full variable domain: DGGITQSPKYLFRKEGQNVTLSCEQNLNHDAMYWYRQDPGQGLRLIYYSQIVNDFQKGDIAEGYSVSREKKESFPLTVTSAQKNPTAFYLCASSIRHSGEQYFGPGTRLTVT.